One sample yielded the 3 T cell receptor beta chains listed below, sequenced in a study of T cell responses to AZD1222 COVID-19 vaccine. Data came from immunoSEQ multiplex PCR; TCRdb stores just in-frame clones and leaves some out. The table lists under 140,000 clones, approximately 90% of them singletons. Sequencing used peripheral blood, obtained on day 0 of AZD1222 vaccination. The origin of the receptors is an adult in good health.

This chain connects TRBV29-1 to TRBJ1-5; TRBD1 matches at 9 bases. In germline, CDR1 is SQVTM, CDR2 ANQGSEA. The CDR3 spans 16 residues. J lost 0 bases, V lost 5 bases, and 8 bases had no gene match. CDR3 DNA: TGCAGCGTTCCCTCGGACAGGGGCTATAGCAATCAGCCCCAGCATTTT. Encoded protein: CSVPSDRGYSNQPQHF.

The J gene is TRBJ2-2, the V gene TRBV4-2; 7 nucleotides align to TRBD2. The CDR3 is made up of 16 amino acids. V lost 3 bases and J lost 12; bases outside the gene matches: 16. Germline CDR1 is LGHNA and CDR2 is YNFKEQ. CDR3: CASSHEGRREKWKLFF. DNA for the CDR3: TGTGCCAGCAGCCATGAGGGGCGGCGGGAGAAATGGAAGCTGTTTTTT.

This chain joins TRBV9 and TRBJ1-2; 7 bases match TRBD1. J gave up 3 bases and V 5 bases, and 4 bases lay outside the gene matches. Germline V gene lookup returns CDR1 SGDLS and CDR2 YYNGEE. The CDR3 is 13 amino acids. The CDR3 loop is CASSPTGHYGYTF. The DNA for the CDR3 is TGTGCCAGCAGTCCGACAGGGCACTATGGCTACACCTTC.